The source of this T cell receptor (beta chain) is a study of cytomegalovirus exposure and HLA in healthy donors. Study-level points and caveats: Analysis was carried out at a later point, and it linked a missense DCLRE1C variant to TCR beta V- and J-gene trimming.

Vbeta (60) and Jbeta (13) primers were used in the PCR. TCRdb keeps only in-frame clones here, not all; method: immunoSEQ multiplex PCR. The top ten hold about 22% of the sample, which has tens of thousands of clones, 65% to 85% seen once. Healthy bone marrow donors formed the donor group. Turning to this clone: What it binds is unknown.

After removal of 3 bases from V and 5 bases from J, the junction contained 8 bases not matched to a gene. Germline V gene lookup returns CDR1 SGDLS and CDR2 YYNGEE. The CDR3 has 16 amino acids. The gene calls are TRBV9 and TRBJ2-3; 11 bases are shared with TRBD1. The sequenced material came from PBMCs. The sequence was obtained from a woman aged 40 to 55 in good health and CMV-seropositive. CDR3 loop: CASSDRDRGLVDTQYF. The CDR3 nucleotides are TGTGCCAGCAGCGACCGGGACAGGGGGTTGGTAGATACGCAGTATTTT.